Below, 19 T cell receptor beta chains from the same sample are listed, as sequenced in a study of blood T cell repertoires in COVID-19. Only in-frame clones appear in the TCRdb table, and some are missing; sequencing was by immunoSEQ multiplex PCR. The table includes approximately 250,000 clones, around 90% detected once. Sequencing was carried out using peripheral blood. The receptors were sampled from a man aged 25 to 40 with COVID-19, enrolled during active disease.

To note about this clone: Other nucleotide sequences in the sample specify the same CDR3. V and J are TRBV12-3 or TRBV12-4 and TRBJ1-1; D is possibly TRBD1 (5 bases). CDR3 length equals 13 residues. Trimming removed 5 bases at V and 0 bases at J, with 7 bases between. The CDR3 protein is CASSLTVNTEAFF. CDR3 coding DNA: TGTGCCAGCAGTCTGACAGTGAACACTGAAGCTTTCTTT.

The CDR3 loop reads CASSLGLADYTGELFF. The CDR3 bases are TGCGCCAGCAGCTTGGGACTAGCGGACTACACCGGGGAGCTGTTTTTT. The chain links TRBV5-1 to TRBJ2-2, with 9 bases identical to TRBD2. Germline V gives CDR1 SGHRS, CDR2 YFSETQ. Trimming removed 0 bases from V and 3 bases from J; junction bases left unmatched: 3. The CDR3 consists of 16 residues.

This chain connects TRBV20-1 to TRBJ1-2; a possible D gene is TRBD1 (6 bases). Germline assignment: CDR1 DFQATT and CDR2 SNEGSKA (reference sequence). Trimming pared 3 bases from V and 3 bases from J, leaving 14 bases between. CDR3 length: 14 residues. CDR3 loop: CSASQGGGDYGYTF. The CDR3 DNA sequence: TGCAGTGCTAGTCAAGGGGGTGGGGACTATGGCTACACCTTC.

The chain has TRBV10-2 and TRBJ1-1, with D possibly being TRBD1 (6 bases). The CDR3 is 15 residues long. V was pared by 0 bases and J by 3 bases, with 11 bases between. From germline, CDR1 is WSHSY and CDR2 SAAADI. The CDR3 reads CASSESQGQDTEAFF. The DNA for the CDR3 is TGCGCCAGCAGTGAGTCGCAGGGGCAGGACACTGAAGCTTTCTTT.

The rearrangement links TRBV27 to TRBJ1-4; 7 bases are a match to TRBD1. Looked up from germline, CDR1 is MNHEY and CDR2 is SMNVEV (reference sequence). The length of the CDR3 is 15 residues. J was trimmed by 1 base and V by 5 bases; bases with no gene match: 4. DNA of the CDR3: TGTGCCAGCAGTCGAACAGGGGAAACTAATGAAAAACTGTTTTTT. Protein product: CASSRTGETNEKLFF.

The chain uses TRBV18 and TRBJ1-1; the match to TRBD1 covers 8 bases. After removal of 4 bases from V and 7 bases from J, the junction contained 2 bases not matched to a gene. The CDR3 runs to 12 residues. The germline gives CDR1 KGHSH, CDR2 LQKENI. The CDR3 loop is CASSLDRVEAFF. The CDR3 bases are TGTGCCAGCTCACTGGACAGGGTTGAAGCTTTCTTT.

The J gene is TRBJ1-6, the V gene TRBV3-1 (or the pseudogene TRBV3-2); 9 bases are a match to TRBD1. Per the germline V gene, CDR1 is LGHDT and CDR2 is YNNKEL (reference sequence). V shed 5 bases and J 9 bases; nucleotides not matched to a gene: 8. The CDR3 extends over 15 amino acids. The CDR3 coding sequence is TGTGCCAGCAGCGCACCGGGACAGGGTGGTTCACCCCTCCACTTT. This sequence encodes CASSAPGQGGSPLHF.

This clone showed up just once. The chain is built from TRBV5-4 and TRBJ2-1; 10 nucleotides match TRBD1. Trimming took 0 bases from V and 5 from J; bases not matched to a gene: 2. CDR3 length equals 15 residues. Per germline, CDR1 SGHNT and CDR2 YYREEE (reference sequence). The CDR3 coding sequence is TGTGCCAGCAGCTTGGGACAGGGGGCACACAATGAGCAGTTCTTC. It translates to CASSLGQGAHNEQFF.

The chain recombines TRBV4-1 with TRBJ1-2; possible D gene TRBD1, 6 bases. V was pared by 1 base and J by 3 bases, with 12 bases between. The CDR3 totals 15 residues. Per germline, CDR1 MGHRA and CDR2 YSYEKL. The CDR3 bases are TGCGCCAGCAGCCAAGGGCGGGGGCTAGACTATGGCTACACCTTC. Protein sequence: CASSQGRGLDYGYTF.

V gene TRBV10-2 combines with J gene TRBJ1-5, with 10 bases identical to TRBD1. The CDR3 is made up of 15 amino acids. The germline gives CDR1 WSHSY, CDR2 SAAADI. With 8 bases clipped from V and 3 bases from J, the junction kept 7 bases outside the gene matches. CDR3 coding DNA: TGCGCCAGCGGAGGGACAGGGGTTCTCAATCAGCCCCAGCATTTT. This codes for CASGGTGVLNQPQHF.

The CDR3, as DNA: TGTGCCAGTAGGGGCTTAAACAGGGAAGTTAAGGGCTACACCTTC. Its translation: CASRGLNREVKGYTF. This rearrangement joins TRBV19 to TRBJ1-2; tentative D call: TRBD1 (6 bases). From germline, CDR1 is LNHDA and CDR2 SQIVND (reference sequence). V lost 6 bases and J lost 8, with 22 bases in between. CDR3 length equals 15 residues.

The chain recombines TRBV15 with TRBJ1-4; TRBD1 matches at 10 bases. Looked up from germline, CDR1 is LNHNV and CDR2 is YYDKDF (reference sequence). CDR3 size: 16 residues. Trimming at V came to 1 base and at J to 8 bases, leaving 7 bases not matched to a gene. CDR3 sequence reads: CATSRGLGTGVEKLFF. CDR3 DNA sequence: TGTGCCACCAGCAGAGGGCTAGGGACAGGGGTAGAAAAACTGTTTTTT.

The gene calls are TRBV13 and TRBJ2-3, with a possible D match to TRBD1 (6 bases). V lost 4 bases, J lost 1 base, and 6 bases lay in between. Germline values: CDR1 PRHDT, CDR2 FYEKMQ (reference sequence). The CDR3 runs 13 residues. CDR3 residues: CASSYRGTDTQYF. CDR3 in DNA: TGTGCCAGCAGCTACAGGGGCACAGATACGCAGTATTTT.

The chain recombines TRBV10-3 with TRBJ1-2; weak D call: TRBD1 (5 bases). The CDR3 totals 16 residues. Germline CDR1 and CDR2: ENHRY and SYGVKD. The V end lost 1 base, the J end lost 4 bases, and 16 bases lay between the germline ends. The CDR3 DNA reads as TGTGCCATCAGTGAGTTCCAGGGATTAAGGGGCTATGGCTACACCTTC. It encodes CAISEFQGLRGYGYTF.

In the case of this clone: Other DNA sequences in the sample encode the same CDR3. The chain joins TRBV3-1 (or the pseudogene TRBV3-2) to TRBJ2-7; perhaps TRBD2 as D (7 bases). V lost 2 bases and J 5 bases, leaving 16 bases between the germline ends. This CDR3 region has 15 residues. Germline V gene data show CDR1 as LGHDT and CDR2 as YNNKEL (reference sequence). This CDR3 is CASSQIGGAGNEQYF. The CDR3 DNA follows: TGTGCCAGCAGCCAAATTGGGGGGGCGGGGAACGAGCAGTACTTC.

The V call is TRBV5-1, the J call TRBJ1-2, with a weak D call TRBD1 (5 bases). V lost 0 bases and J 6 bases, leaving 12 bases between the germline ends. This CDR3 comprises 14 residues. The germline CDR1 and CDR2 sequences are SGHRS and YFSETQ. The CDR3 coding sequence is TGCGCCAGCAGCTTGGCCTCGGGGGTGGATGGCTACACCTTC. Translation: CASSLASGVDGYTF.

This chain uses TRBV18 with TRBJ2-3; 7 bases align to TRBD1. J lost 4 bases, V lost 1 base, and 2 bases had no gene match. Germline V gene data show CDR1 as KGHSH and CDR2 as LQKENI. CDR3 length: 14 residues. The CDR3 here is CASSPQQGADTQYF. For the CDR3, the DNA is TGTGCCAGCTCACCACAGCAGGGGGCAGATACGCAGTATTTT.

This clone occurred once. The V and J genes are TRBV10-2 and TRBJ2-1, with 7 bases lining up with TRBD1. This CDR3 has 14 residues. V was clipped by 7 bases and J by 9 bases; unmatched bases: 12. CDR1 and CDR2 (germline): WSHSY, SAAADI. In nucleotides, the CDR3 is TGCGCCAGCACGCCGACAGGGCTTTCGGGTGAGCAGTTCTTC. Translating gives CASTPTGLSGEQFF.

V usage is TRBV11-2 and J usage is TRBJ2-7; D is unclear. CDR1 and CDR2 from the germline V gene are SGHAT and FQNNGV. The V gene lost 5 bases and the J gene lost 4 bases, with 6 bases spanning the gap. The CDR3 contains 11 residues. The CDR3 DNA is TGTGCCAGCAGCCCCAGTTACGAGCAGTACTTC. As protein: CASSPSYEQYF.